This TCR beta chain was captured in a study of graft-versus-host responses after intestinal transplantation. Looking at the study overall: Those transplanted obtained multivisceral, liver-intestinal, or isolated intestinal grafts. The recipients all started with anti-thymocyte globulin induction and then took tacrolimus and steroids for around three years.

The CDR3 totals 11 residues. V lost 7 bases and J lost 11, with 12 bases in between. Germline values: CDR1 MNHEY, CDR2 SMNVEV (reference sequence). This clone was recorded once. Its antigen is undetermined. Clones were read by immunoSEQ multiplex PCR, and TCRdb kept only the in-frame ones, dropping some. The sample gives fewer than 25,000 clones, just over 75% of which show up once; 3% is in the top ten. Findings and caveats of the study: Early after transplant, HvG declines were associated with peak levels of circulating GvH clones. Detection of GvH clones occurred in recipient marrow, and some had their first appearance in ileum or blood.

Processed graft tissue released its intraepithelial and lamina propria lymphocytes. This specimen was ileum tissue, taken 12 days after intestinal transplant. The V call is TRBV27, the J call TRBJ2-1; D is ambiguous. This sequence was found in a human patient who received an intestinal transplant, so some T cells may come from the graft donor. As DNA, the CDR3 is TGTGCCAGCATGTACTCGTACCAGCAGTTCTTC. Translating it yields CASMYSYQQFF.